Shown below are 20 T cell receptor beta chains from a single sample sequenced in a study of OX40 agonist ivuxolimab in advanced cancers. Profiled with immunoSEQ multiplex PCR; TCRdb holds only in-frame clones, not every one. The table shows 70,000 to 90,000 clones, with 81% occurring only once. Source: CD4+ or CD8+ T cells sorted from blood, taken in a trial of the OX40 agonist ivuxolimab. Receptors originate from an adult with an advanced solid tumor such as melanoma, head and neck, liver or kidney cancer.

The V gene is TRBV27, the J gene TRBJ1-5; TRBD1 agrees at 7 bases. V was clipped by 5 bases and J by 4 bases; unmatched bases: 5. The length of the CDR3 is 14 residues. Germline CDR1 is MNHEY and CDR2 is SMNVEV (reference sequence). Here the CDR3 reads CASSLGQRNQPQHF. In nucleotides, the CDR3 is TGTGCCAGCAGTCTGGGACAGAGAAATCAGCCCCAGCATTTT.

The V call is TRBV9, the J call TRBJ1-2, with 7 nucleotides matching TRBD1. V dropped 4 bases and J dropped 11; count of bases not matched to a gene: 8. The CDR3 sequence is 12 residues long. CDR1 is SGDLS, CDR2 YYNGEE, per germline. In DNA, the CDR3 is TGTGCCAGCAGCCTCATAAAGGGGGCTTACACCTTC. Its translation is CASSLIKGAYTF.

The rearrangement links TRBV27 to TRBJ1-1, with no clear D. The CDR3 contains 15 residues. In germline, CDR1 is MNHEY, CDR2 SMNVEV (reference sequence). The ends were cut back, 3 bases at V and 0 bases at J, with 11 bases in the middle. CDR3 in amino acids: CASSFRLGMNTEAFF. The CDR3, as DNA: TGTGCCAGCAGTTTTAGGCTGGGTATGAACACTGAAGCTTTCTTT.

This clone was picked up one time. The chain has TRBV5-6 and TRBJ2-5, with TRBD1 identical over 10 bases. CDR3 length: 16 residues. V lost 6 bases, J lost 5 bases, and 13 bases stayed unmatched. Germline V gene data show CDR1 as SGHDT and CDR2 as YYEEEE. The CDR3 DNA sequence: TGTGCCAGCACCCGGTTCGGGGGACAGGGGTTTGAGACCCAGTACTTC. Its translation: CASTRFGGQGFETQYF.

V and J are TRBV10-3 and TRBJ2-2, with 8 bases fitting TRBD1. Trimming removed 7 bases from V and 7 bases from J; junction bases left unmatched: 8. CDR1 is ENHRY, CDR2 SYGVKD, per germline. The CDR3 covers 14 residues. Written as DNA, the CDR3 is TGTGCCATCAACGGCCAGGGGGCCGGCGGGGAGCTGTTTTTT. This translates into CAINGQGAGGELFF.

The chain uses TRBV19 and TRBJ2-7; 8 nucleotides match TRBD1. The CDR3 is 13 residues long. Per germline, CDR1 LNHDA and CDR2 SQIVND (reference sequence). The ends lost 4 bases at V and 3 bases at J; junction bases unmatched: 2. For the CDR3, the DNA is TGTGCCAGTAGTACGGGACAGGTCTACGAGCAGTACTTC. Its protein product is CASSTGQVYEQYF.

The V and J genes are TRBV6-5 and TRBJ1-6; D is undetermined. CDR3 length equals 12 residues. Germline V gives CDR1 MNHEY, CDR2 SVGAGI. V lost 2 bases and J lost 11, with 7 bases in between. In nucleotides, the CDR3 is TGTGCCAGCAGTTACGATGACGCACCCCTCCACTTT. Its protein product is CASSYDDAPLHF.

The chain employs TRBV6-6 and TRBJ1-2; no reliable D call. The CDR3 totals 13 residues. Germline V CDR1 and CDR2: MNHNY, SVGAGI (reference sequence). V was trimmed by 6 bases and J by 8 bases, leaving 16 bases between them. CDR3 in DNA: TGTGCCAGCAGGCCCGGGAACTTTCCCGGCTACACCTTC. It yields the protein CASRPGNFPGYTF.

The chain carries TRBV5-1 and TRBJ1-1, with D uncertain. V was clipped by 2 bases and J by 1 base, with 9 bases between them. CDR1 and CDR2 from the germline V gene are SGHRS and YFSETQ. The CDR3 runs to 14 residues. CDR3 bases: TGCGCCAGCAGCTTAATTGACGGGAACACTGAAGCTTTCTTT. This gives the protein CASSLIDGNTEAFF.

This clone was detected once. The chain employs TRBV7-2 and TRBJ2-5; TRBD1 aligns across 9 bases. The J call is uncertain, as TRBJ2-7 better fits the DNA end. CDR1 and CDR2 (germline): SGHTA, FQGNSA. The CDR3 covers 15 residues. The CDR3 protein is CASSSAGQGNVEQYF. In DNA, the CDR3 is TGTGCCAGCAGCTCAGCGGGACAGGGTAACGTCGAGCAGTACTTC.

The chain links TRBV5-1 to TRBJ2-5, with TRBD1 as a possible D gene (6 bases). Germline CDR1 and CDR2: SGHRS and YFSETQ. Trimming shortened V by 10 bases and J by 4 bases, and 17 bases separated the two germline ends. The CDR3 is 13 residues long. The CDR3, as DNA: TGCGCCTCCCAAGGGCAGGGGAGAGAGACCCAGTACTTC. This sequence encodes CASQGQGRETQYF.

This sequence joins TRBV2 and TRBJ1-2; D is unclear. Germline V CDR1 and CDR2: SNHLY, FYNNEI. The CDR3 consists of 12 residues. Trimming took 5 bases from V and 2 from J, leaving 6 bases between them. The CDR3 reads CASSIQNYGYTF. CDR3 nucleotides: TGTGCCAGCAGTATACAGAACTATGGCTACACCTTC. The variable domain in full, completed from reference TRBV2 and TRBJ1-2, reads EPEVTQTPSHQVTQMGQEVILRCVPISNHLYFYWYRQILGQKVEFLVSFYNNEISEKSEIFDDQFSVERPDGSNFTLKIRSTKLEDSAMYFCASSIQNYGYTFGSGTRLTVV.

The chain combines TRBV7-9 with TRBJ2-7, with TRBD2 identical over 8 bases. Trimming took 4 bases from V and 0 from J; bases not matched to a gene: 5. The CDR3 is 15 residues long. Germline-derived CDR1 and CDR2 are SEHNR and FQNEAQ (reference sequence). DNA of the CDR3: TGTGCCAGCAGCTCCGGGAGGGCAAGCTCCTACGAGCAGTACTTC. As protein: CASSSGRASSYEQYF.

This chain connects TRBV6-6 to TRBJ1-5; D may be TRBD1 (5 bases). Germline CDR1 reads MNHNY; CDR2 reads SVGAGI (reference sequence). This CDR3 region has 13 residues. V was clipped by 0 bases and J by 7 bases, with 7 bases between them. DNA for the CDR3: TGTGCCAGCAGTTACTCACAGGCGCAGCCCCAGCATTTT. This codes for CASSYSQAQPQHF.

The V gene is TRBV5-1, the J gene TRBJ1-4; D gene ambiguous. Germline V gives CDR1 SGHRS, CDR2 YFSETQ. Trimming shortened V by 2 bases and J by 3 bases, and 8 bases separated the two germline ends. CDR3 length equals 14 residues. The DNA for the CDR3 is TGCGCCAGCAGCTTAGGAAAGGCTAATGAAAAACTGTTTTTT. As protein: CASSLGKANEKLFF.

The chain has TRBV15 and TRBJ2-5; 7 nucleotides align to TRBD2. The CDR3 has 15 residues. Germline values: CDR1 LNHNV, CDR2 YYDKDF (reference sequence). V trimming: 1 base; J trimming: 1 base; junction bases outside the gene matches: 3. As DNA, the CDR3 is TGTGCCACCAGCAGAGGGGGGAGGGCCCAAGAGACCCAGTACTTC. Amino acid sequence: CATSRGGRAQETQYF. Combining the CDR3 with reference TRBV15 and TRBJ2-5 gives the whole variable domain DAMVIQNPRYQVTQFGKPVTLSCSQTLNHNVMYWYQQKSSQAPKLLFHYYDKDFNNEADTPDNFQSRRPNTSFCFLDIRSPGLGDTAMYLCATSRGGRAQETQYFGPGTRLLVL.

This chain links TRBV6-6 with TRBJ2-2; D is possibly TRBD1 (5 bases). Trimming took off 6 bases at V and 5 bases at J, with 10 bases between the two ends. The CDR3 contains 13 residues. Germline V lookup: CDR1 MNHNY, CDR2 SVGAGI (reference sequence). As DNA, the CDR3 is TGTGCCAGCAGAAAAGGGGTAACCGGGGAGCTGTTTTTT. Translating it yields CASRKGVTGELFF.

This chain links TRBV14 with TRBJ2-3; TRBD2 agrees at 9 bases. The V gene end was trimmed by 4 bases and the J gene end by 4 bases; junction bases not matched to a gene: 3. The CDR3 spans 14 residues. Germline CDR1 and CDR2: SGHDN and FVKESK. CDR3 in DNA: TGTGCCAGCAGCCTAGCGGGAGCGGCAGATACGCAGTATTTT. It is translated as CASSLAGAADTQYF.

The rearrangement uses TRBV21-1 and TRBJ1-1. TRBV21-1 is classified as a pseudogene. The length of the CDR3 is 17 residues. The CDR3 sequence is CASSPGEESGEDTEAFF. CDR3 DNA: TGTGCCAGCAGCCCCGGGGAGGAATCGGGGGAGGACACTGAAGCTTTCTTT.

The rearrangement uses TRBV4-2 and TRBJ2-7; 7 nucleotides align to TRBD1. Germline V gene data show CDR1 as LGHNA and CDR2 as YNFKEQ. V shed 4 bases, J shed 0 bases, and the junction held 12 bases outside the gene matches. This CDR3 has 17 residues. The CDR3 bases are TGTGCCAGCAGCCCCATCCCCAGGACAGGAAGCTCCTACGAGCAGTACTTC. Its protein product is CASSPIPRTGSSYEQYF.